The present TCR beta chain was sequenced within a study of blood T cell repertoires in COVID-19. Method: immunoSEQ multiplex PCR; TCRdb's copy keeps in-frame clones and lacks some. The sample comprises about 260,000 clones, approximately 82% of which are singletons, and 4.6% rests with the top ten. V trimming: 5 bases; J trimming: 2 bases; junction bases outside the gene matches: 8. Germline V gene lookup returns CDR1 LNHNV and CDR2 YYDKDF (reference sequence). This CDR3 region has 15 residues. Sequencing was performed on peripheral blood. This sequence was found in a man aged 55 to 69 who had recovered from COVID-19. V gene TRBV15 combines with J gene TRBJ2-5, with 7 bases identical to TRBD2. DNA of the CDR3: TGTGCCACCAGCGGATACTTCGGGGGGCAAGAGACCCAGTACTTC. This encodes CATSGYFGGQETQYF.